The 23 T cell receptor beta chains in this list originate from one sample, sequenced in a study of control samples from healthy donors and cancer patients. Using immunoSEQ multiplex PCR, the repertoire was profiled, and TCRdb retains in-frame clones only, with some absent. The profile covers more than 85,000 clones, with roughly 83% appearing a single time and around 40% taken by the ten largest. Sequenced sample: PBMCs. Source of these receptors: a man aged 65 to 79 with lung cancer.

The gene calls are TRBV30 and TRBJ2-4; TRBD1 is a possible D gene (6 bases). This CDR3 contains 16 residues. Per the germline V gene, CDR1 is GTSNPN and CDR2 is SVGIG (reference sequence). Trimming took off 2 bases at V and 2 bases at J, with 16 bases between the two ends. The CDR3 is CAWSPGHSFPKNIQYF. CDR3 coding DNA: TGTGCCTGGAGTCCGGGACACTCGTTCCCCAAAAACATTCAGTACTTC.

This chain links TRBV4-1 with TRBJ2-1, with D unclear. The CDR3 length is 14 residues. V lost 3 bases and J 6 bases, leaving 12 bases between the germline ends. Germline assignment: CDR1 MGHRA and CDR2 YSYEKL. In DNA form, the CDR3 reads TGCGCCAGCAGCCATCTTTCCCCGTCCAATGAGCAGTTCTTC. Translated: CASSHLSPSNEQFF.

This clone was counted a few times. V usage is TRBV28 and J usage is TRBJ1-5; 9 nucleotides align to TRBD1. CDR1 and CDR2 from the germline V gene are MDHEN and SYDVKM. This CDR3 comprises 15 residues. The ends lost 7 bases at V and 7 bases at J; junction bases unmatched: 11. This CDR3 reads CASTPTGGLGQPQHF. The CDR3 DNA sequence: TGTGCCAGCACCCCGACAGGGGGTCTGGGCCAGCCCCAGCATTTT.

The chain is built from TRBV10-1 and TRBJ2-7; D remains unclear. This CDR3 comprises 15 residues. CDR1 is WNHNN and CDR2 is SYGVQD in the germline V gene (reference sequence). With 0 bases removed from V and 1 base from J, the gap between germline ends came to 10 bases. The CDR3 DNA reads as TGCGCCAGCAGTGAGTCCCCGGGTCTGTCCTACGAGCAGTACTTC. Translated, it gives CASSESPGLSYEQYF.

The chain employs TRBV4-3 and TRBJ2-3; 7 bases are a match to TRBD2. CDR1 is LGHNA, CDR2 YSLEER, per germline. The CDR3 length is 18 residues. V trimming: 1 base; J trimming: 0 bases; junction bases outside the gene matches: 10. In nucleotides, the CDR3 is TGCGCCAGCAGCCAAGGGGTCATCGGGGGGACGAGCACAGATACGCAGTATTTT. This sequence encodes CASSQGVIGGTSTDTQYF.

This clone was recorded once. V gene TRBV30 combines with J gene TRBJ2-3, with TRBD2 identical over 13 bases. The CDR3 is 14 residues long. After removal of 5 bases from V and 2 bases from J, the junction contained 1 base not matched to a gene. Germline CDR1 is GTSNPN and CDR2 is SVGIG (reference sequence). The CDR3 DNA reads as TGTGCCTGGGGGACTAGCGGGAACACAGATACGCAGTATTTT. It codes for CAWGTSGNTDTQYF.

This clone was counted ten times or more. This chain joins TRBV11-3 and TRBJ1-1, with TRBD1 as a possible D gene (5 bases). In germline, CDR1 is SGHNT, CDR2 YENEEA. This CDR3 region has 16 residues. The V gene lost 8 bases and the J gene lost 3 bases, with 22 bases spanning the gap. The CDR3, as DNA: TGTGCCAGCCCCAAGTTGGGGTGGTCGGGGGACACTGAAGCTTTCTTT. Amino acid sequence: CASPKLGWSGDTEAFF.

The V gene is TRBV7-9, the J gene TRBJ2-3; the match to TRBD2 covers 11 bases. The germline V gene encodes CDR1 SEHNR and CDR2 FQNEAQ (reference sequence). The CDR3 spans 16 residues. Trimming cost V 4 bases and J 2 bases; bases outside gene matches: 5. CDR3 coding DNA: TGTGCCAGCAGCTGGGGGACTAGCGGAATCACAGATACGCAGTATTTT. Protein: CASSWGTSGITDTQYF.

The CDR3 nucleotides are TGTGCCAGTAGTATAGCAGGGAGCGGGAGCTCCTACAATGAGCAGTTCTTC. The encoded protein is CASSIAGSGSSYNEQFF. V and J are TRBV19 and TRBJ2-1, with TRBD2 matching over 8 bases. Germline loops: CDR1 LNHDA, CDR2 SQIVND (reference sequence). J gave up 0 bases and V 1 base, and 5 bases lay outside the gene matches. The CDR3 length is 17 residues.

The rearrangement joins TRBV7-9 to TRBJ1-2; D not resolved. The CDR3 spans 14 residues. CDR1 and CDR2 (germline): SEHNR, FQNEAQ (reference sequence). The V gene lost 4 bases and the J gene lost 4 bases, with 13 bases spanning the gap. The CDR3 is CASSSPGAIYGYTF. The DNA of the CDR3 is TGTGCCAGCAGCTCTCCGGGAGCCATCTATGGCTACACCTTC.

This clone came up a few times. The chain has TRBV7-2 and TRBJ2-6, with D possibly TRBD1 on 5 matching bases. The CDR3 is 15 residues long. Germline V CDR1 and CDR2: SGHTA, FQGNSA. Trimming removed 7 bases from V and 0 bases from J, with 10 bases in between. CDR3 nucleotides: TGTGCCAGCAATAACAGGTTCTCTGGGGCCAACGTCCTGACTTTC. This gives the protein CASNNRFSGANVLTF.

The chain has TRBV19 and TRBJ2-7; tentatively, D is TRBD1 (5 bases). Germline V gene lookup returns CDR1 LNHDA and CDR2 SQIVND (reference sequence). The CDR3 consists of 13 residues. V was shortened by 2 bases and J by 4 bases, with 9 bases between the two germline ends. CDR3 sequence reads: CASSILGQYEQYF. CDR3 nucleotides: TGTGCCAGTAGTATACTGGGGCAGTACGAGCAGTACTTC.

The genes are TRBV4-3 and TRBJ2-3; D tentatively reads TRBD1 or TRBD2 (6 bases each). V was trimmed by 5 bases and J by 5 bases, leaving 17 bases between them. Germline V lookup: CDR1 LGHNA, CDR2 YSLEER. This CDR3 contains 15 residues. The CDR3 DNA reads TGCGCCAGCAGCTCGCTAGGGGGGTCGGGAGATACGCAGTATTTT. This encodes CASSSLGGSGDTQYF.

This chain links TRBV7-9 with TRBJ1-2, with 10 bases matching TRBD1. The germline V gene encodes CDR1 SEHNR and CDR2 FQNEAQ (reference sequence). Trimming took 6 bases from V and 6 from J; bases not matched to a gene: 19. The CDR3 totals 18 residues. CDR3 DNA sequence: TGTGCCAGCAGTCGGGACAGGGGAATGACTCTTTCGTCCCATGGCTACACCTTC. Amino acids: CASSRDRGMTLSSHGYTF.

This chain links TRBV2 with TRBJ2-7, with TRBD1 matching over 9 bases. V shed 4 bases and J 2 bases; nucleotides not matched to a gene: 6. CDR3 length: 15 residues. The germline V gene encodes CDR1 SNHLY and CDR2 FYNNEI. The CDR3 protein is CASSVGTGITYEQYF. Here the CDR3 DNA reads TGTGCCAGCAGTGTAGGGACAGGGATAACCTACGAGCAGTACTTC. The whole variable domain, remainder taken from reference TRBV2 and TRBJ2-7, is EPEVTQTPSHQVTQMGQEVILRCVPISNHLYFYWYRQILGQKVEFLVSFYNNEISEKSEIFDDQFSVERPDGSNFTLKIRSTKLEDSAMYFCASSVGTGITYEQYFGPGTRLTVT.

A single count supports this clone. V and J are TRBV7-9 and TRBJ1-1, with D possibly TRBD1 on 5 matching bases. The CDR3 sequence is 13 residues long. Germline V gene lookup returns CDR1 SEHNR and CDR2 FQNEAQ (reference sequence). Trimming removed 5 bases from V and 7 bases from J, with 14 bases in between. Here the CDR3 DNA reads TGTGCCAGCAGCCCCGTCGGGGCGGGTGAAGCTTTCTTT. It specifies CASSPVGAGEAFF.

This chain connects TRBV14 to TRBJ1-1; TRBD1 matches at 8 bases. The germline gives CDR1 SGHDN, CDR2 FVKESK. The CDR3 is 14 amino acids. Trimming took 3 bases from V and 6 from J; bases not matched to a gene: 6. This CDR3 reads CASSHMTGVAEAFF. DNA of the CDR3: TGTGCCAGCAGCCACATGACAGGGGTCGCTGAAGCTTTCTTT.

The rearrangement uses TRBV4-3 and TRBJ1-4, with D possibly TRBD1 on 5 matching bases. The germline V and J ends were trimmed by 3 bases and 6 bases, with 14 bases remaining between them. The CDR3 is made up of 15 amino acids. CDR1 and CDR2 (germline): LGHNA, YSLEER. In DNA form, the CDR3 reads TGCGCCAGCAGCCACGGGCAGGGTGGGGATGAAAAACTGTTTTTT. Translating it yields CASSHGQGGDEKLFF.

V gene TRBV7-8 combines with J gene TRBJ1-4, with unresolved D. The CDR3 extends over 14 amino acids. Trimming stripped 1 base from V and 8 bases from J, with 11 bases between. Germline CDR1 and CDR2: SGHVS and FQNEAQ. The CDR3 here is CASSLGPLGEKLFF. CDR3 bases: TGTGCCAGCAGCTTAGGACCTCTAGGGGAAAAACTGTTTTTT.

This clone was seen many times. This chain links TRBV7-3 with TRBJ2-3; perhaps TRBD2 as D (6 bases). In germline, CDR1 is SGHTA, CDR2 FQGTGA. CDR3 length equals 14 residues. With 5 bases removed from V and 1 base from J, the gap between germline ends came to 10 bases. The CDR3 sequence: CASSPSGGTDTQYF. The CDR3 nucleotides read TGTGCCAGCAGCCCTTCGGGGGGCACAGATACGCAGTATTTT.

V gene TRBV18 combines with J gene TRBJ1-1; D gene unclear. Germline loops: CDR1 KGHSH, CDR2 LQKENI. Trimming shortened V by 0 bases and J by 11 bases, and 16 bases separated the two germline ends. CDR3 length equals 14 residues. This CDR3 is CASSPPGNQLQAFF. As DNA, the CDR3 is TGTGCCAGCTCACCACCGGGGAACCAACTGCAGGCTTTCTTT.

This clone was found a few times. The chain is built from TRBV6-5 and TRBJ1-1; D uncertain. With 5 bases removed from V and 11 bases from J, the gap between germline ends came to 18 bases. Germline V gene lookup returns CDR1 MNHEY and CDR2 SVGAGI. This CDR3 has 13 residues. CDR3 region: CASSPSFGEMAFF. The CDR3 DNA follows: TGTGCCAGCAGTCCGTCTTTCGGGGAAATGGCTTTCTTT.

V usage is TRBV7-9 and J usage is TRBJ2-5; TRBD2 might be the D (5 bases). Trimming shortened V by 1 base and J by 5 bases, and 11 bases separated the two germline ends. Germline loops: CDR1 SEHNR, CDR2 FQNEAQ (reference sequence). The length of the CDR3 is 14 residues. The CDR3 coding sequence is TGTGCCAGCAGCTTAGAGGGTTCGGGGGAGACCCAGTACTTC. It yields the protein CASSLEGSGETQYF.